This T cell receptor (beta chain) was identified in a study of human T cells and chemical hapten exposure. In the study overall: Throughout the approximately 24-week study, diphenylcyclopropenone was applied weekly to the patients' scalps. Whole-study findings and limits: Expanded TCRs clustered into significantly more large CDR3 similarity groups than controls, the analysis revealed. PT1 expanded TCR numbers rose with patch test score.

A word on this clonotype: Its target is unknown.

From germline, CDR1 is MNHEY and CDR2 SMNVEV (reference sequence). Trimming took off 5 bases at V and 3 bases at J, with 16 bases between the two ends. The CDR3 is 15 residues long. The time point was: pre-sensitization, week 0. Treatment described: therapeutic diphenylcyclopropenone sensitization with weekly scalp DPC. Each patch test followed a blood draw. TCRdb itself ran the RACE reads through MiXCR, one entry per CDR3 protein. The sample lists about 270,000 distinct CDR3 sequences; 7.5% to 9% were seen once. The receptor was derived from a man younger than 35 with alopecia areata. Some clones in this sample may be carry-over from other donors' samples. The starting material was whole blood, obtained in connection with sensitization to the hapten diphenylcyclopropenone (DPC). The rearrangement uses TRBV27 and TRBJ1-1, with a tentative D call TRBD1 (5 bases). The CDR3 DNA reads TGTGCCAGCAGTCGTATAGGGGTTTCTTACACTGAAGCTTTCTTT. Residues: CASSRIGVSYTEAFF.